This T cell receptor beta chain was identified during a study of tumor-infiltrating lymphocytes in primary liver carcinoma. Study at large: Samples had roughly 3.5 to 8 million productive TCRbeta reads, comparable between tissue types.

With a constant-region primer, TCR beta cDNA was made from 450 to 500 ng of total RNA. Slightly modified ARM-PCR, run as three nested multiplex PCR rounds, produced the TCR beta libraries. With TRBV1-TRBV30 forward primers and a C-beta reverse primer, the first two PCR rounds were run for around 10 cycles each. In TCRdb, the multiplex PCR reads were re-called with MiXCR into one record per CDR3 protein. The repertoire holds roughly 120,000 distinct CDR3 sequences, with roughly three fifths as singletons. For each extraction, RNA and DNA were obtained together from about 19-30 mg of unsorted bulk tissue. About this clonotype: At one end, the junction sequence differs from germline, possibly due to a read error.

Germline assignment: CDR1 MDHEN and CDR2 SYDVKM. This CDR3 spans 13 amino acids. The chain links TRBV28 to TRBJ2-2; D remains unclear. Sequenced sample: liver tumor tissue from sampling region 1. Subset defined: tumor region T1, superior pole. The sequence was collected from a woman aged 55-69 years with primary liver carcinoma and hepatitis B virus infection. CDR3 loop: CSSRACGFGELFF. CDR3 coding DNA: TGTTCCAGCAGAGCCTGTGGGTTCGGGGAGCTGTTTTTT.